This T cell receptor (beta chain) derives from a study of tumor-infiltrating lymphocytes in primary liver carcinoma. The overall study: Resection treated the patients' primary liver carcinoma. Stage T1-T3 N0M0 tumors spanned roughly 4 to 10 cm.

In this sample, this clonotype turned up once. The authors took blood RNA from unsorted whole blood and also extracted germline DNA. TCR beta cDNA was made from 400 to 500 ng total RNA with a constant-region primer. Researchers made the TCR beta libraries by running three nested multiplex PCR rounds with slightly modified ARM-PCR. PCR rounds one and two used TRBV1-TRBV30 forward primers with a C-beta reverse primer for 10 cycles each. Via MiXCR, TCRdb re-called the multiplex PCR reads, giving one row per CDR3 protein. Here the sample spans about 200,000 distinct CDR3 sequences, almost 65% being singletons. The germline V and J ends were trimmed by 10 bases and 3 bases, with 12 bases remaining between them. The CDR3 covers 12 residues. Per germline, CDR1 ENHRY and CDR2 SYGVKD.

V and J are TRBV10-3 and TRBJ1-1; possible D gene TRBD1, 5 bases. The receptor's source is a woman aged 55-70 years with primary liver carcinoma and hepatitis B virus infection. Sequenced: peripheral blood. The DNA of the CDR3 is TGTGCCACTGGATCGGGGGACACTGAAGCTTTCTTT. Its translation is CATGSGDTEAFF.